The 7 T cell receptor beta chains listed next were all sequenced from one sample in a study of blood T cell repertoires in COVID-19 (dated by TCRdb to the early 2020s). Library preparation was by the immunoSEQ multiplex PCR assay. What TCRdb holds here is the immuneACCESS table cut down to in-frame rearrangements. Part of the clones is not present; checked against another copy, under half of the missing clones reflect an unresolved V gene, and the others are unexplained. This sample has more than 150,000 clones in its table, and about 88% of those were observed once. Around 14% of the sample belongs to the ten largest clones. The sequencing sample was made of peripheral blood. Receptor source: a young man with active or convalescent COVID-19.

This clone was seen only once. The rearrangement uses TRBV5-8 and TRBJ1-5; D is undetermined. The CDR3 contains 15 residues. Per the germline V gene, CDR1 is SGHTS and CDR2 is YDEGEE. V lost 3 bases, J lost 0 bases, and 10 bases lay in between. CDR3 DNA: TGTGCCAGCAGCTCGGTTCCCAATAGCAATCAGCCCCAGCATTTT. Its protein product is CASSSVPNSNQPQHF.

This chain links TRBV10-3 with TRBJ2-7, with 12 bases identical to TRBD1. The CDR3 runs 15 residues. Looked up from germline, CDR1 is ENHRY and CDR2 is SYGVKD. V trimming: 5 bases; J trimming: 5 bases; junction bases outside the gene matches: 7. CDR3 DNA sequence: TGTGCCATCAGTCTTTCCGGGACAGGGGGCGACGAGCAGTACGTC. Protein: CAISLSGTGGDEQYV.

The chain is built from TRBV7-6 and TRBJ1-4, with 9 bases matching TRBD1. This CDR3 spans 15 amino acids. The J segment lost 7 bases and the V segment lost 5 bases, leaving 8 bases of the junction unmatched. Germline CDR1 SGHVS, CDR2 FNYEAQ. CDR3 amino acids: CASSTRDREAEKLFF. As DNA, the CDR3 is TGTGCCAGCAGCACCCGGGACAGGGAGGCTGAAAAACTGTTTTTT.

This chain uses TRBV7-2 with TRBJ2-2, with 10 bases identical to TRBD1. After removal of 5 bases from V and 7 bases from J, the junction contained 4 bases not matched to a gene. CDR3 length: 14 amino acids. Germline V CDR1 and CDR2: SGHTA, FQGNSA. CDR3 DNA: TGTGCCAGCAGCCGGACAGGGGGAAACGGGGAGCTGTTTTTT. Translated: CASSRTGGNGELFF.

Only a few counts were recorded for this clone. The chain is built from TRBV4-1 and TRBJ2-1, with 9 bases lining up with TRBD1. The ends lost 2 bases at V and 6 bases at J; junction bases unmatched: 2. There are 14 residues in the CDR3. Germline V lookup: CDR1 MGHRA, CDR2 YSYEKL. The CDR3 bases are TGCGCCAGCAGCCAACGGACAGGGGCCAATGAGCAGTTCTTC. Translation: CASSQRTGANEQFF.

CDR3 bases: TGTGCCAGCAGCTCAAACAGGAGAGATAATGAAAAACTGTTTTTT. Its protein product is CASSSNRRDNEKLFF. The V call is TRBV5-6, the J call TRBJ1-4; TRBD1 is a possible D gene (5 bases). Trimming left V 3 bases short and J 4 bases short, with 13 bases between. The length of the CDR3 is 15 residues. CDR1 SGHDT and CDR2 YYEEEE come from the germline V gene.

The rearrangement uses TRBV3-1 (or the pseudogene TRBV3-2) and TRBJ1-2, with 7 bases fitting TRBD1. Germline V gene lookup returns CDR1 LGHDT and CDR2 YNNKEL (reference sequence). V gave up 1 base and J gave up 1 base; unmatched junction bases: 3. The length of the CDR3 is 15 residues. DNA of the CDR3: TGTGCCAGCAGCCAAGTCCCAGGGGGTAACTATGGCTACACCTTC. It translates to CASSQVPGGNYGYTF.